The next 27 T cell receptor beta chains were all read from a single sample in a study of cytomegalovirus exposure and HLA in healthy donors. This PCR relied on a set of 60 Vbeta primers and 13 Jbeta primers. Method: immunoSEQ multiplex PCR; TCRdb's copy keeps in-frame clones and lacks some. The table records about 160,000 clones, about four fifths of them present only once. Material: PBMCs. The source of these receptors is a male donor in good health and CMV-seropositive.

The chain carries TRBV27 and TRBJ2-2, with D possibly TRBD1 on 6 matching bases. Trimming stripped 1 base from V and 7 bases from J, with 19 bases between. The CDR3 is 17 amino acids. Germline CDR1 is MNHEY and CDR2 is SMNVEV (reference sequence). CDR3: CASSLYSFRGNGGELFF. The CDR3 coding sequence is TGTGCCAGCAGTTTATACTCCTTCAGGGGAAACGGCGGGGAGCTGTTTTTT.

CDR3 region: CASSLAGEWEETQYF. The CDR3 bases are TGTGCCAGCAGCTTGGCTGGGGAGTGGGAAGAGACCCAGTACTTC. This chain uses TRBV5-4 with TRBJ2-5; D possibly corresponds to TRBD2 (5 bases). The germline gives CDR1 SGHNT, CDR2 YYREEE (reference sequence). Trimming took 0 bases from V and 3 from J, leaving 12 bases between them. CDR3 length: 15 residues.

The chain has TRBV7-9 and TRBJ1-4; TRBD1 is a possible D gene (5 bases). This CDR3 has 14 residues. Germline V lookup: CDR1 SEHNR, CDR2 FQNEAQ (reference sequence). V lost 2 bases and J lost 8, with 12 bases in between. The DNA of the CDR3 is TGTGCCAGCAGCTTACCCTCGGACACGGAAAAACTGTTTTTT. This sequence encodes CASSLPSDTEKLFF.

The chain employs TRBV13 and TRBJ1-1, with TRBD1 matching 7 bases. In germline, CDR1 is PRHDT, CDR2 FYEKMQ (reference sequence). The CDR3 totals 14 residues. With 3 bases clipped from V and 2 bases from J, the junction kept 3 bases outside the gene matches. CDR3 loop: CASSFRDRNTEAFF. CDR3 coding DNA: TGTGCCAGCAGCTTCCGGGACAGAAACACTGAAGCTTTCTTT. The full variable domain, with the rest looked up from reference TRBV13 and TRBJ1-1, is AAGVIQSPRHLIKEKRETATLKCYPIPRHDTVYWYQQGPGQDPQFLISFYEKMQSDKGSIPDRFSAQQFSDYHSELNMSSLELGDSALYFCASSFRDRNTEAFFGQGTRLTVV.

The gene calls are TRBV6-5 and TRBJ1-1; no reliable D call. This CDR3 has 15 amino acids. Trimming pared 5 bases from V and 6 bases from J, leaving 19 bases between. Germline CDR1 is MNHEY and CDR2 is SVGAGI. The CDR3 coding sequence is TGTGCCAGCAGTATCCGAGAGAGGGTGGGAGCTGAAGCTTTCTTT. Translation gives CASSIRERVGAEAFF.

V usage is TRBV14 and J usage is TRBJ2-7; no reliable D call. The V end lost 2 bases, the J end lost 1 base, and 9 bases lay between the germline ends. CDR1 SGHDN and CDR2 FVKESK come from the germline V gene. The CDR3 has 14 residues. The chain's CDR3 is CASSQLPDSYEQYF. CDR3 sequence (DNA): TGTGCCAGCAGCCAACTTCCAGATTCCTACGAGCAGTACTTC.

This clone has more than one count but fewer than ten. The chain carries TRBV5-8 and TRBJ2-7, with TRBD1 matching 8 bases. Germline V gene sequence: CDR1 SGHTS, CDR2 YDEGEE. This CDR3 has 15 residues. Losses at the gene ends were 5 bases for V and 2 bases for J; bases not matched to a gene: 9. Written as DNA, the CDR3 is TGTGCCAGCAGTCTGGACAGGGACCTTACCTACGAGCAGTACTTC. Translated, it gives CASSLDRDLTYEQYF.

The chain couples TRBV6-6 to TRBJ1-2, with 9 nucleotides matching TRBD1. V shed 6 bases, J shed 8 bases, and the junction held 10 bases outside the gene matches. The CDR3 sequence is 14 residues long. Germline values: CDR1 MNHNY, CDR2 SVGAGI (reference sequence). The CDR3 coding sequence is TGTGCCAGCAGCCCAACAGGGGGCCTCTGGGGCTACACCTTC. It yields the protein CASSPTGGLWGYTF.

The chain is built from TRBV9 and TRBJ1-5; maybe TRBD1 (5 bases). Germline values: CDR1 SGDLS, CDR2 YYNGEE. The CDR3 totals 14 residues. V gave up 0 bases and J gave up 8 bases, with 12 bases separating them. The CDR3 region is CASSVGGGREPQHF. The CDR3 bases are TGTGCCAGCAGCGTAGGCGGGGGTCGAGAGCCCCAGCATTTT.

The J gene is TRBJ2-7, the V gene TRBV9, with 10 bases that match TRBD1. The CDR3 has 15 residues. The germline V gene has CDR1 SGDLS and CDR2 YYNGEE. V trimming: 1 base; J trimming: 5 bases; junction bases outside the gene matches: 6. CDR3 DNA sequence: TGTGCCAGCAGCGTAACGGGACAGGGGATCCACGAGCAGTACTTC. Translating gives CASSVTGQGIHEQYF.

J is TRBJ2-1 and V is TRBV10-2; no clear D gene. The ends were cut back, 6 bases at V and 0 bases at J, with 12 bases in the middle. This CDR3 is 15 amino acids long. Per the germline V gene, CDR1 is WSHSY and CDR2 is SAAADI. As DNA, the CDR3 is TGCGCCAGCAGGAGTAGCACGAGCTCCTACAATGAGCAGTTCTTC. It specifies CASRSSTSSYNEQFF.

The J gene is TRBJ2-7, the V gene TRBV7-7; perhaps TRBD1 as D (5 bases). The CDR3 consists of 16 residues. With 0 bases removed from V and 3 bases from J, the gap between germline ends came to 15 bases. The V gene's germline CDR1 is SSHAT and CDR2 FNYEAQ (reference sequence). CDR3 nucleotides: TGTGCCAGCAGCTTAGCTTGGCAGGGATGGGACTACGAGCAGTACTTC. Its protein is CASSLAWQGWDYEQYF.

This chain links TRBV5-1 with TRBJ2-7, with D perhaps matching TRBD1 (6 bases). From germline, CDR1 is SGHRS and CDR2 YFSETQ. The ends were cut back, 0 bases at V and 2 bases at J, with 9 bases in the middle. The CDR3 has 14 amino acids. The chain's CDR3 is CASSLEGQTYEQYF. As DNA, the CDR3 is TGCGCCAGCAGCTTGGAAGGACAGACCTACGAGCAGTACTTC.

The V call is TRBV2, the J call TRBJ2-1, with TRBD2 matching over 7 bases. The V gene's germline CDR1 is SNHLY and CDR2 FYNNEI. Trimming cost V 4 bases and J 4 bases; bases outside gene matches: 7. The CDR3 covers 15 residues. The CDR3 DNA reads TGTGCCAGCAGTGGGACTACAGCGGGATACAATGAGCAGTTCTTC. Its protein product is CASSGTTAGYNEQFF.

The V and J genes are TRBV6-6 and TRBJ2-1; 7 bases match TRBD1. CDR1 MNHNY and CDR2 SVGAGI come from the germline V gene (reference sequence). V shed 6 bases and J 0 bases; nucleotides not matched to a gene: 8. The CDR3 extends over 16 amino acids. This CDR3 reads CASRIRDSLSYNEQFF. The CDR3 region has the DNA TGTGCCAGCAGAATACGGGACAGCCTCTCCTACAATGAGCAGTTCTTC.

This chain uses TRBV6-1 with TRBJ1-5, with D uncertain. V gave up 8 bases and J gave up 2 bases, with 10 bases separating them. The CDR3 contains 13 residues. CDR1 is MNHNS and CDR2 is SASEGT in the germline V gene. CDR3 DNA sequence: TGTGCCAGCTTGTGGCACCGCAATCAGCCCCAGCATTTT. Its protein product is CASLWHRNQPQHF.

The rearrangement links TRBV5-5 to TRBJ2-1, with 8 bases that match TRBD2. The ends lost 4 bases at V and 12 bases at J; junction bases unmatched: 21. Germline lookup yields CDR1 SGHKS and CDR2 YYEKEE (reference sequence). This CDR3 spans 17 amino acids. The CDR3 loop is CASSNKRERGRRGVQFF. The CDR3 bases are TGTGCCAGCAGCAATAAGAGGGAGAGGGGGAGGCGGGGGGTGCAGTTCTTC.

V and J are TRBV28 and TRBJ1-2; 10 positions match TRBD1. CDR1 and CDR2 (germline): MDHEN, SYDVKM. V shed 6 bases, J shed 2 bases, and the junction held 3 bases outside the gene matches. The length of the CDR3 is 14 residues. The CDR3 nucleotides read TGTGCCAGCAGGTCGGGACAGGGGAACTATGGCTACACCTTC. Translated, it gives CASRSGQGNYGYTF.

The chain uses TRBV2 and TRBJ2-6; TRBD1 agrees at 9 bases. With V trimmed by 8 bases and J by 0 bases, 5 bases remained unmatched. The CDR3 runs to 16 residues. The germline V gene has CDR1 SNHLY and CDR2 FYNNEI. The CDR3 DNA sequence: TGTGCCAGCGCCGGACAGGGGAGCTCTGGGGCCAACGTCCTGACTTTC. Its protein product is CASAGQGSSGANVLTF.

V and J are TRBV20-1 and TRBJ2-5; D gene unclear. Trimming pared 4 bases from V and 5 bases from J, leaving 8 bases between. Germline CDR1 DFQATT, CDR2 SNEGSKA (reference sequence). This CDR3 comprises 11 residues. This chain's CDR3 is CSATLLETQYF. DNA for the CDR3: TGCAGTGCTACCTTGTTGGAGACCCAGTACTTC.

The CDR3 sequence is CAAEREETQYF. CDR3 nucleotide sequence: TGTGCCGCGGAACGCGAGGAGACCCAGTACTTC. The V call is TRBV6-1, the J call TRBJ2-5; D call uncertain. The CDR3 covers 11 residues. V lost 11 bases and J 5 bases, leaving 12 bases between the germline ends. Germline CDR1 MNHNS, CDR2 SASEGT.

The chain is built from TRBV28 and TRBJ1-2; a possible D gene is TRBD1 (5 bases). This CDR3 is built from 11 residues. V was cut by 11 bases and J by 9 bases, with 16 bases left in between. Germline loops: CDR1 MDHEN, CDR2 SYDVKM. CDR3 loop: CASRAGDRYTF. The CDR3 bases are TGTGCCTCCAGGGCGGGGGACCGCTACACCTTC.

The chain employs TRBV13 and TRBJ1-2, with D unclear. The CDR3 spans 13 residues. Trimming pared 0 bases from V and 4 bases from J, leaving 6 bases between. Germline CDR1 and CDR2: PRHDT and FYEKMQ (reference sequence). The CDR3 protein is CASSLGRGYGYTF. For the CDR3, the DNA is TGTGCCAGCAGCTTAGGACGGGGCTATGGCTACACCTTC.

The chain combines TRBV11-2 with TRBJ1-5; 9 bases fit TRBD1. The CDR3 contains 16 residues. Germline assignment: CDR1 SGHAT and CDR2 FQNNGV. The trim removed 5 bases at V and 3 bases at J, leaving 8 bases unmatched. CDR3 residues: CASSRGTGNVNQPQHF. The CDR3 DNA follows: TGTGCCAGCAGCCGCGGGACAGGGAATGTCAATCAGCCCCAGCATTTT.

The chain couples TRBV5-4 to TRBJ2-1; 12 bases line up with TRBD2. Germline assignment: CDR1 SGHNT and CDR2 YYREEE (reference sequence). This CDR3 has 16 amino acids. V was clipped by 4 bases and J by 4 bases; unmatched bases: 6. CDR3 protein: CASSTNLAGGYNEQFF. The CDR3 DNA reads TGTGCCAGCAGCACCAATCTAGCGGGGGGGTACAATGAGCAGTTCTTC.

This clone was found once. The chain employs TRBV19 and TRBJ1-1, with D possibly TRBD1 on 5 matching bases. Germline V gene data show CDR1 as LNHDA and CDR2 as SQIVND (reference sequence). CDR3 size: 15 residues. Trimming took 4 bases from V and 3 from J, leaving 15 bases between them. CDR3 DNA: TGTGCCAGTAGTACCCTCTTGACCAGGGACACTGAAGCTTTCTTT. Protein product: CASSTLLTRDTEAFF.

This sequence joins TRBV6-4 and TRBJ2-3; 11 positions agree with TRBD2. This CDR3 is built from 18 residues. CDR1 is MRHNA, CDR2 SNTAGT, per germline. V trimming: 5 bases; J trimming: 5 bases; junction bases outside the gene matches: 15. CDR3 region: CASSRSGLAGGPRDTQYF. The CDR3 coding sequence is TGTGCCAGCAGTCGGTCTGGGCTAGCGGGGGGCCCCCGAGATACGCAGTATTTT.